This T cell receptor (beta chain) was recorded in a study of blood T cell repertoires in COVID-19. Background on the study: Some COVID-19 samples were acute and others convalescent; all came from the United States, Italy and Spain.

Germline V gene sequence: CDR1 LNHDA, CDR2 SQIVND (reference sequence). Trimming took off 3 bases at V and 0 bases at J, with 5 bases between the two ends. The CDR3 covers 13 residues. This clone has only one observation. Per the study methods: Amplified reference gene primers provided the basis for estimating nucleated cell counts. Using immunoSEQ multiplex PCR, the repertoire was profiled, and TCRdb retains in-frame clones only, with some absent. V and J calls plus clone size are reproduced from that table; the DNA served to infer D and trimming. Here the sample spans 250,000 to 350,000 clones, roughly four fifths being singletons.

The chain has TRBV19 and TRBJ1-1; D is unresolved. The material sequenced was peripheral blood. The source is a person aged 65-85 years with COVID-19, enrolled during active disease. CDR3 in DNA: TGTGCCAGTAGTATTTCTATGAACACTGAAGCTTTCTTT. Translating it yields CASSISMNTEAFF.